Shown below are 25 T cell receptor beta chains from a single sample sequenced in a study of blood T cell repertoires in COVID-19. TCRdb's copy holds only in-frame clones and misses some; the assay was immunoSEQ multiplex PCR. The top ten clones hold over 1.2% of a sample with hundreds of thousands of clones, just over 85% of them seen once. Sequencing was performed on peripheral blood. These receptors originate from a man older than 75 with acute or convalescent COVID-19.

The chain links TRBV19 to TRBJ1-2, with 12 nucleotides matching TRBD1. There are 14 residues in the CDR3. The germline V gene has CDR1 LNHDA and CDR2 SQIVND (reference sequence). J lost 8 bases, V lost 3 bases, and 4 bases had no gene match. The CDR3 protein is CASSIGTGGGGYTF. The CDR3 DNA follows: TGTGCCAGTAGTATCGGGACAGGGGGCGGCGGCTACACCTTC.

V gene TRBV6-6 combines with J gene TRBJ1-1, with TRBD1 matching 7 bases. Trimming took 7 bases from V and 4 from J; bases not matched to a gene: 3. The CDR3 is 12 amino acids. CDR1 and CDR2 from the germline V gene are MNHNY and SVGAGI (reference sequence). The CDR3 reads CASKHRGTEAFF. The CDR3 DNA follows: TGTGCCAGCAAACACAGGGGCACTGAAGCTTTCTTT.

This chain uses TRBV19 with TRBJ1-6; 7 positions agree with TRBD1. CDR3 size: 15 residues. Germline CDR1 reads LNHDA; CDR2 reads SQIVND (reference sequence). V shed 5 bases and J 5 bases; nucleotides not matched to a gene: 6. The CDR3 is CASSLQTGNNSPLHF. In DNA form, the CDR3 reads TGTGCCAGTAGTCTTCAGACAGGGAATAATTCACCCCTCCACTTT.

The V gene is TRBV6-5, the J gene TRBJ2-3; 7 bases align to TRBD1. After removal of 0 bases from V and 2 bases from J, the junction contained 5 bases not matched to a gene. The germline gives CDR1 MNHEY, CDR2 SVGAGI. This CDR3 spans 16 amino acids. CDR3 loop: CASSYSRTGATDTQYF. CDR3 DNA: TGTGCCAGCAGTTACTCTAGGACAGGAGCCACAGATACGCAGTATTTT.

The J gene is TRBJ2-2, the V gene TRBV4-3; D unclear. This CDR3 is 15 amino acids long. The germline V gene has CDR1 LGHNA and CDR2 YSLEER. Trimming left V 0 bases short and J 3 bases short, with 8 bases between. CDR3 in amino acids: CASSQDRWYTGELFF. The CDR3 DNA reads as TGCGCCAGCAGCCAAGATAGATGGTACACCGGGGAGCTGTTTTTT.

This chain joins TRBV24-1 and TRBJ2-2; TRBD2 matches 14 bases. The V gene's germline CDR1 is KGHDR and CDR2 SFDVKD. The CDR3 is made up of 19 amino acids. J was trimmed by 4 bases and V by 0 bases; bases with no gene match: 6. CDR3 protein: CATSDLPGLAGVGTGELFF. Here the CDR3 DNA reads TGTGCCACCAGTGATTTGCCGGGACTAGCGGGAGTCGGCACCGGGGAGCTGTTTTTT.

V and J are TRBV11-2 and TRBJ1-1, with 12 nucleotides matching TRBD1. The CDR3 sequence is 16 residues long. Germline V CDR1 and CDR2: SGHAT, FQNNGV. V lost 5 bases to trimming and J lost 1 base; unmatched junction nucleotides: 5. The CDR3 loop is CASSPGTGGTNTEAFF. CDR3 sequence (DNA): TGTGCCAGCAGCCCCGGGACAGGGGGCACGAACACTGAAGCTTTCTTT.

This rearrangement joins TRBV14 to TRBJ2-3; 9 bases match TRBD2. Germline loops: CDR1 SGHDN, CDR2 FVKESK. V dropped 0 bases and J dropped 4; count of bases not matched to a gene: 14. The CDR3 is 19 residues long. The CDR3 reads CASSQERGAGGYASDTQYF. In nucleotides, the CDR3 is TGTGCCAGCAGCCAAGAGAGAGGAGCGGGGGGTTACGCGTCAGATACGCAGTATTTT.

This rearrangement joins TRBV11-3 to TRBJ2-1, with 8 bases matching TRBD2. CDR3 length equals 15 residues. Per the germline V gene, CDR1 is SGHNT and CDR2 is YENEEA. Trimming took 1 base from V and 4 from J; bases not matched to a gene: 3. CDR3 DNA sequence: TGTGCCAGCAGCTTAGCGGGAGGGCGATACAATGAGCAGTTCTTC. Translation: CASSLAGGRYNEQFF. Full variable domain (outside the CDR3, taken from reference TRBV11-3 and TRBJ2-1): EAGVVQSPRYKIIEKKQPVAFWCNPISGHNTLYWYLQNLGQGPELLIRYENEEAVDDSQLPKDRFSAERLKGVDSTLKIQPAELGDSAVYLCASSLAGGRYNEQFFGPGTRLTVL.

This chain connects TRBV9 to TRBJ2-7; a weak D match, TRBD1 (6 bases). V lost 3 bases and J 0 bases, leaving 16 bases between the germline ends. The CDR3 has 16 residues. Germline CDR1 is SGDLS and CDR2 is YYNGEE. This CDR3 reads CASSARDTISSYEQYF. In DNA, the CDR3 is TGTGCCAGCAGCGCGAGGGACACCATAAGCTCCTACGAGCAGTACTTC.

The CDR3: CASSFKGEGRYGYTF. The CDR3 nucleotides read TGTGCCAGCAGCTTTAAAGGGGAGGGGCGATATGGCTACACCTTC. This rearrangement joins TRBV5-8 to TRBJ1-2, with D perhaps matching TRBD1 (5 bases). Germline V gene lookup returns CDR1 SGHTS and CDR2 YDEGEE. This CDR3 region has 15 residues. V was trimmed by 2 bases and J by 5 bases, leaving 16 bases between them.

V usage is TRBV5-5 and J usage is TRBJ2-7, with TRBD2 matching over 9 bases. The CDR3 is made up of 15 amino acids. The V gene end was trimmed by 4 bases and the J gene end by 2 bases; junction bases not matched to a gene: 7. CDR1 SGHKS and CDR2 YYEKEE come from the germline V gene (reference sequence). CDR3 sequence reads: CASSPGLATPYEQYF. CDR3 coding DNA: TGTGCCAGCAGCCCGGGACTAGCCACTCCCTACGAGCAGTACTTC.

The chain is built from TRBV9 and TRBJ2-1; D possibly corresponds to TRBD2 (6 bases). This CDR3 contains 16 residues. The germline V gene encodes CDR1 SGDLS and CDR2 YYNGEE. V lost 0 bases to trimming and J lost 0 bases, with 10 bases between them. CDR3 loop: CASSVGGSGSYNEQFF. DNA for the CDR3: TGTGCCAGCAGCGTAGGAGGTAGCGGCTCCTACAATGAGCAGTTCTTC.

The rearrangement links TRBV5-6 to TRBJ2-7; possibly TRBD2 for D (5 bases). The germline V gene encodes CDR1 SGHDT and CDR2 YYEEEE. Trimming removed 4 bases at V and 7 bases at J, with 15 bases between. The CDR3 runs to 13 residues. The CDR3 reads CASSPDPREEQYF. The CDR3 nucleotides are TGTGCCAGCAGCCCCGACCCTAGGGAGGAGCAGTACTTC. The whole variable domain, remainder taken from reference TRBV5-6 and TRBJ2-7, is DAGVTQSPTHLIKTRGQQVTLRCSPKSGHDTVSWYQQALGQGPQFIFQYYEEEERQRGNFPDRFSGHQFPNYSSELNVNALLLGDSALYLCASSPDPREEQYFGPGTRLTVT.

This rearrangement joins TRBV2 to TRBJ2-7, with D possibly matching TRBD2 (6 bases). Germline CDR1 SNHLY, CDR2 FYNNEI. The CDR3 extends over 15 amino acids. V was cut by 0 bases and J by 4 bases, with 13 bases left in between. CDR3 loop: CASSEARRGTYEQYF. The CDR3 DNA reads TGTGCCAGCAGTGAAGCGAGGCGGGGAACATACGAGCAGTACTTC.

This rearrangement joins TRBV19 to TRBJ1-6; 7 nucleotides agree with TRBD1. The CDR3 spans 14 residues. J lost 10 bases, V lost 7 bases, and 10 bases had no gene match. Per the germline V gene, CDR1 is LNHDA and CDR2 is SQIVND (reference sequence). CDR3 sequence reads: CASTRQGGGSPLHF. CDR3 sequence (DNA): TGTGCCAGTACCCGACAGGGAGGAGGATCACCCCTCCACTTT.

The J gene is TRBJ1-2, the V gene TRBV5-5; D gene unclear. Trimming took off 0 bases at V and 4 bases at J, with 7 bases between the two ends. The CDR3 has 13 residues. CDR1 and CDR2 from the germline V gene are SGHKS and YYEKEE (reference sequence). The CDR3 bases are TGTGCCAGCAGCTTGGGGGCCAGCTATGGCTACACCTTC. Its protein is CASSLGASYGYTF.

The gene calls are TRBV10-3 and TRBJ2-7, with D perhaps TRBD2 (6 bases). Trimming removed 4 bases at V and 0 bases at J, with 10 bases between. The CDR3 sequence is 14 residues long. CDR1 is ENHRY, CDR2 SYGVKD, per germline. The CDR3 loop is CAISVSGSSYEQYF. In DNA, the CDR3 is TGTGCCATCAGTGTTTCCGGGAGCTCCTACGAGCAGTACTTC.

CDR3 sequence reads: CASSKGGINHRSYNEQFF. The CDR3 DNA is TGTGCCAGCAGCAAAGGCGGTATTAACCATCGCTCCTACAATGAGCAGTTCTTC. This chain links TRBV21-1 with TRBJ2-1; the table's D gene call, TRBD2, was not cross checked with the DNA. TRBV21-1 is a pseudogene locus. This CDR3 comprises 18 residues.

This clone was detected a few times. CDR3: CATSRDHGYSNQPQHF. In nucleotides, the CDR3 is TGTGCCACCAGCAGAGATCACGGTTATAGCAATCAGCCCCAGCATTTT. The chain recombines TRBV15 with TRBJ1-5; D is undetermined. The CDR3 is made up of 16 amino acids. Between the trimmed V and J ends, which lost 0 bases and 0 bases, there was a span of 9 bases. Germline lookup yields CDR1 LNHNV and CDR2 YYDKDF (reference sequence).

This chain links TRBV6-5 with TRBJ2-5; unclear D gene. CDR1 MNHEY and CDR2 SVGAGI come from the germline V gene. The CDR3 sequence is 15 residues long. Trimming shortened V by 0 bases and J by 1 base, and 9 bases separated the two germline ends. In DNA form, the CDR3 reads TGTGCCAGCAGTTACTCGTCCAGTCGCCAAGAGACCCAGTACTTC. It yields the protein CASSYSSSRQETQYF.

The genes are TRBV2 and TRBJ1-3; 10 nucleotides agree with TRBD1. Germline V CDR1 and CDR2: SNHLY, FYNNEI. J gave up 4 bases and V 4 bases, and 10 bases lay outside the gene matches. This CDR3 comprises 17 residues. This CDR3 is CASSVSRQGARGNTIYF. The DNA of the CDR3 is TGTGCCAGCAGTGTCTCGAGACAGGGGGCGAGAGGAAACACCATATATTTT. The full variable domain, completed using reference TRBV2 and TRBJ1-3, is EPEVTQTPSHQVTQMGQEVILRCVPISNHLYFYWYRQILGQKVEFLVSFYNNEISEKSEIFDDQFSVERPDGSNFTLKIRSTKLEDSAMYFCASSVSRQGARGNTIYFGEGSWLTVV.

This chain connects TRBV18 to TRBJ2-7; the match to TRBD1 covers 7 bases. Germline CDR1 KGHSH, CDR2 LQKENI. The CDR3 length is 16 residues. Unmatched junction bases numbered 9, after V lost 4 bases and J lost 0 bases. The CDR3 spells CASSRQGDSTSYEQYF. CDR3 in DNA: TGTGCCAGCTCACGGCAGGGGGACAGTACCTCCTACGAGCAGTACTTC.

The chain uses TRBV11-2 and TRBJ1-2, with 10 bases identical to TRBD1. Per the germline V gene, CDR1 is SGHAT and CDR2 is FQNNGV. The CDR3 contains 16 residues. The junction had 17 bases not matched to a gene; V was cut back by 8 bases and J by 8 bases. The CDR3 loop is CASSWGEIRTGGGYTF. CDR3 bases: TGTGCCAGCTCGTGGGGTGAGATTAGGACAGGGGGAGGCTACACCTTC.

The chain recombines TRBV12-3 or TRBV12-4 with TRBJ1-1; D unresolved. V lost 5 bases and J 11 bases, leaving 9 bases between the germline ends. CDR3 length: 10 residues. CDR3 DNA sequence: TGTGCCAGCAGTGGGGAGAAGGCTTTCTTT. As protein: CASSGEKAFF.